Listed below are T cell receptor beta chains from one sample, sequenced in a study of cytomegalovirus exposure and HLA in healthy donors. Some clones are missing from TCRdb's copy, which holds only in-frame ones; the method was immunoSEQ multiplex PCR. Of about 150,000 clones in the sample, under 75% were seen once. Sequenced material: PBMCs. The receptors come from a woman between 55 and 75 years old in good health and CMV-seropositive. Each CDR3 is given with its conserved first and last residue. D genes are given only for firm matches. Some rows mark clone size as missing; the rest say once, few, many or name a class of expanded clone.

clone_size d_call j_call v_call cdr3_nt cdr3_aa
NA NA TRBJ2-6 TRBV14 TGTGCCAGCAGCCAAGTCCCAGGGTCAGGGGCCAACGTCCTGACTTTC CASSQVPGSGANVLTF
NA TRBD2 TRBJ2-1 TRBV4-2 TGTGCCAGCAGGCCCAGCGGGGCCATGCCCGGGGATGAGCAGTTCTTC CASRPSGAMPGDEQFF
NA TRBD1 TRBJ2-7 TRBV7-6 TGTGCCAGCAGCTTTAAGGGGGCGTTTAACGACGAGCAGTACTTC CASSFKGAFNDEQYF
NA TRBD2 TRBJ2-7 TRBV28 TGTGCCAGCAGTGGACGACTAGCGGGAGGGCCGGACGAGCAGTACTTC CASSGRLAGGPDEQYF
NA TRBD2 TRBJ2-5 TRBV30 TGTGCCCTAGCGGGAGGAGAGACCCAGTACTTC CALAGGETQYF
few NA TRBJ1-4 TRBV28 TGTGCCAGCAGTTTTCAGGGGCAGGGGGAAAAACTGTTTTTT CASSFQGQGEKLFF
few TRBD2 TRBJ2-3 TRBV4-3 TGCGCCAGCAGCCAAGAAGCAGCGGGAGGCGATACGCAGTATTTT CASSQEAAGGDTQYF
NA NA TRBJ1-2 TRBV5-6 TGTGCCAGCAGCTTGTGGGGCCAGCGGGGGACTAACTATGGCTACACCTTC CASSLWGQRGTNYGYTF
once TRBD2 TRBJ2-2 TRBV9 TGTGCCAGCAGCGGGGAGGGTAACACCGGGGAGCTGTTTTTT CASSGEGNTGELFF
NA NA TRBJ2-2 TRBV2 TGTGCCAGCAGGGCGGGACCGAACACCGGGGAGCTGTTTTTT CASRAGPNTGELFF
NA TRBD1 TRBJ1-1 TRBV19 TGTGCCAGTAGGACAGGGGGAGTTGAAGCTTTCTTT CASRTGGVEAFF
NA NA TRBJ2-7 TRBV29-1 TGCAGCGTTGATCAACCAGGCTCCTACGAGCAGTACTTC CSVDQPGSYEQYF
NA TRBD1 TRBJ1-6 TRBV11-1 TGTGCCAGCAGCCCCGACAGGGGACGTTCACCCCTCCACTTT CASSPDRGRSPLHF
NA TRBD2 TRBJ2-7 TRBV27 TGTGCCAGCAGTATCAGTCAAACTAGCGGACCCTCCTACGAGCAGTACTTC CASSISQTSGPSYEQYF
NA TRBD1 TRBJ2-1 TRBV7-9 TGTGCCAGCAGCATGACTCCGGGACAGGGATTAAATGAGCAGTTCTTC CASSMTPGQGLNEQFF
few NA TRBJ2-3 TRBV13 TGTGCCAGCAGCCGGGGAAGGGGTAGCGGACACACAGATACGCAGTATTTT CASSRGRGSGHTDTQYF
NA NA TRBJ2-2 TRBV7-3 TGTGCCAGCAGCGCGGACTTCCTAAGAGGGACCGGGGAGCTGTTTTTT CASSADFLRGTGELFF
NA TRBD1 TRBJ2-2 TRBV6-6 TGTGCCAGCAGTTCGTCAGGGGGCGCATCCGGGGAGCTGTTTTTT CASSSSGGASGELFF
NA NA TRBJ2-5 TRBV21-1 TGTGCCAGCAGCGTGCGGCCCGGGGAGACCCAGTACTTC CASSVRPGETQYF
NA NA TRBJ2-3 TRBV7-8 TGTGCCAGCAGCTTTACTTTCATCACAGATACGCAGTATTTT CASSFTFITDTQYF
NA NA TRBJ2-7 TRBV30 TGTGCCTGGAGTCTAACAGCCTACGAGCAGTACTTC CAWSLTAYEQYF
NA NA TRBJ2-7 TRBV29-1 TGCAGCGTTGAGTGGGGGGGCGCCTACGAGCAGTACTTC CSVEWGGAYEQYF
NA TRBD2 TRBJ2-3 TRBV15 TGTGCCACCAGCAGAGATATAGGACTAGGATACAGCACAGATACGCAGTATTTT CATSRDIGLGYSTDTQYF
NA NA TRBJ1-5 TRBV28 TGTGCCAGCAGTTTGGGTCAGGGCCGTCAGCCCCAGCATTTT CASSLGQGRQPQHF
NA NA TRBJ2-1 TRBV9 TGTGCCAGCAGCGTAGCGGGAGCGGTTGAGGAGCAGTTCTTC CASSVAGAVEEQFF
NA TRBD1 TRBJ2-5 TRBV27 TGTGCCAGCAGTTCACCCGGACAGGGGACTAAGACCCAGTACTTC CASSSPGQGTKTQYF
few NA TRBJ2-5 TRBV5-6 TGTGCCAGCACCGACTCGGAAGAGACCCAGTACTTC CASTDSEETQYF
NA TRBD2 TRBJ2-2 TRBV4-3 TGCGCCAGCAGCCAAGAATGGACTAGCGGGGAGAACACCGGGGAGCTGTTTTTT CASSQEWTSGENTGELFF
NA NA TRBJ2-3 TRBV4-1 TGCGCCAGCAGCCAACAGCGGTTTAGCACAGATACGCAGTATTTT CASSQQRFSTDTQYF
once NA TRBJ2-1 TRBV9 TGTGCCAGCAGCTCGCGTCCCACGGGAGCAAGGAATGAGCAGTTCTTC CASSSRPTGARNEQFF
NA NA TRBJ2-1 TRBV27 TGTGCCAGCAGTTTATTTTGGACTCCCACCTACAATGAGCAGTTCTTC CASSLFWTPTYNEQFF